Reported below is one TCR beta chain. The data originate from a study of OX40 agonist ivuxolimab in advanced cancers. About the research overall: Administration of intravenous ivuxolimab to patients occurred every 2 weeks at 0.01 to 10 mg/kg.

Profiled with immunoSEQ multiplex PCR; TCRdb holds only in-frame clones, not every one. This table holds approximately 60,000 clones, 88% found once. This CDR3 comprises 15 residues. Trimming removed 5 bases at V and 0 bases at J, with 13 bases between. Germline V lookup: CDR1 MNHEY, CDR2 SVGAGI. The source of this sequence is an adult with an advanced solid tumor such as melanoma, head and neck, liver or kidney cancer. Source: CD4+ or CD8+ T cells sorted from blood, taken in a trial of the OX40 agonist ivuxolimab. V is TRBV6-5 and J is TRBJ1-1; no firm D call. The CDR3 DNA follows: TGTGCCAGCAGTCCTGGGCGCCCCTTGAACACTGAAGCTTTCTTT. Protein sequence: CASSPGRPLNTEAFF.